Each of the 11 T cell receptor beta chains below was sequenced from the same sample in a study of T cells in Graves' hyperthyroidism and ophthalmopathy. What was amplified from RNA transcripts were TCR beta CDR3 regions. The study used the HTBI primer set for a first-round RT-PCR of the TCR CDR3. One entry per CDR3 protein, called by TCRdb with MiXCR from the multiplex PCR reads. Of about 200,000 distinct CDR3 sequences listed, less than 20% are singletons. The specimen sequenced was blood. The receptor set was obtained from a woman in her fifties or sixties with Graves' hyperthyroidism.

The sample holds many counts of this clonotype. The chain links TRBV6-5 to TRBJ1-2; D may be TRBD1 (5 bases). Trimming shortened V by 0 bases and J by 6 bases, and 11 bases separated the two germline ends. The germline V gene has CDR1 MNHEY and CDR2 SVGAGI. The length of the CDR3 is 14 residues. DNA for the CDR3: TGTGCCAGCAGTTACTCGTCTGGGACTGATGGCTACACCTTC. Translating gives CASSYSSGTDGYTF.

This clonotype showed up just a few times. V usage is TRBV3-1 and J usage is TRBJ1-2, with D uncertain. CDR1 and CDR2 (germline): LGHDT, YNNKEL (reference sequence). The CDR3 spans 15 residues. The ends were cut back, 3 bases at V and 6 bases at J, with 17 bases in the middle. The CDR3 loop is CASSHIGKDQNGYTF. DNA of the CDR3: TGTGCCAGCAGCCATATAGGAAAGGATCAGAATGGCTACACCTTC.

This chain links TRBV6-5 with TRBJ1-1; no clear D gene. This CDR3 is built from 13 residues. Trimming cost V 2 bases and J 3 bases, with 7 bases left between them. Per germline, CDR1 MNHEY and CDR2 SVGAGI. The CDR3, as DNA: TGTGCCAGCAGTTACAGGTCGGACACTGAAGCTTTCTTT. Protein sequence: CASSYRSDTEAFF.

The genes are TRBV28 and TRBJ2-1; 8 bases agree with TRBD2. V shed 3 bases and J 7 bases; nucleotides not matched to a gene: 8. The CDR3 length is 15 residues. CDR1 MDHEN and CDR2 SYDVKM come from the germline V gene. CDR3 sequence: CASSLVNGGGNEQFF. In DNA form, the CDR3 reads TGTGCCAGCAGTTTGGTTAACGGCGGGGGGAATGAGCAGTTCTTC. Complete variable domain (other parts from reference TRBV28 and TRBJ2-1): DVKVTQSSRYLVKRTGEKVFLECVQDMDHENMFWYRQDPGLGLRLIYFSYDVKMKEKGDIPEGYSVSREKKERFSLILESASTNQTSMYLCASSLVNGGGNEQFFGPGTRLTVL.

There are many counts of this clonotype. This sequence joins TRBV11-2 and TRBJ1-2, with TRBD1 matching 7 bases. This CDR3 comprises 15 residues. Germline CDR1 SGHAT, CDR2 FQNNGV. With V trimmed by 10 bases and J by 0 bases, 11 bases remained unmatched. The CDR3 region is CAKTNRQGANYGYTF. DNA for the CDR3: TGTGCCAAAACCAACCGGCAGGGGGCTAACTATGGCTACACCTTC.

The rearrangement links TRBV18 to TRBJ1-1; D uncertain. Per germline, CDR1 KGHSH and CDR2 LQKENI. The CDR3 length is 15 residues. The V end was cut by 3 bases, the J end by 3 bases, with 14 bases between. The CDR3: CASSPEETGYTEAFF. Written as DNA, the CDR3 is TGTGCCAGCTCACCTGAAGAAACGGGGTACACTGAAGCTTTCTTT.

This clonotype came up a few times. The J gene is TRBJ2-4, the V gene TRBV12-3 or TRBV12-4; TRBD2 might be the D (6 bases). This CDR3 comprises 14 residues. The germline V and J ends were trimmed by 11 bases and 7 bases, with 21 bases remaining between them. The CDR3 loop is CASLPGDSRNIQYF. CDR3 coding DNA: TGTGCCTCTCTTCCGGGGGACTCAAGGAACATTCAGTACTTC.

This rearrangement joins TRBV28 to TRBJ1-1; D possibly corresponds to TRBD1 (5 bases). V was pared by 2 bases and J by 1 base, with 11 bases between. From germline, CDR1 is MDHEN and CDR2 SYDVKM. The CDR3 runs 15 residues. For the CDR3, the DNA is TGTGCCAGCAGTTTAAGTGGGCAGGGGAACACTGAAGCTTTCTTT. Amino acid sequence: CASSLSGQGNTEAFF.

In this sample, this clonotype turned up many times. The chain links TRBV30 to TRBJ1-5; unclear D gene. V was pared by 1 base and J by 0 bases, with 7 bases between. Germline V lookup: CDR1 GTSNPN, CDR2 SVGIG (reference sequence). CDR3 length: 14 residues. The CDR3 coding sequence is TGTGCCTGGAGTGCACACCATAGCAATCAGCCCCAGCATTTT. Translation: CAWSAHHSNQPQHF.

This clonotype was counted at least ten times. The chain links TRBV28 to TRBJ2-5; D is unresolved. Trimming cost V 4 bases and J 4 bases, with 16 bases left between them. Germline V gene lookup returns CDR1 MDHEN and CDR2 SYDVKM. The CDR3 is 15 residues long. CDR3 protein: CASSSPGERAETQYF. Here the CDR3 DNA reads TGTGCCAGCAGTTCCCCTGGGGAAAGGGCAGAGACCCAGTACTTC.

This clonotype has ten or more counts. V gene TRBV9 combines with J gene TRBJ2-3, with D possibly being TRBD1 (5 bases). The germline CDR1 and CDR2 sequences are SGDLS and YYNGEE. The CDR3 has 15 amino acids. V lost 4 bases and J 0 bases, leaving 12 bases between the germline ends. CDR3 region: CASSSHGASTDTQYF. The CDR3 DNA follows: TGTGCCAGCAGCTCCCATGGGGCCAGCACAGATACGCAGTATTTT.